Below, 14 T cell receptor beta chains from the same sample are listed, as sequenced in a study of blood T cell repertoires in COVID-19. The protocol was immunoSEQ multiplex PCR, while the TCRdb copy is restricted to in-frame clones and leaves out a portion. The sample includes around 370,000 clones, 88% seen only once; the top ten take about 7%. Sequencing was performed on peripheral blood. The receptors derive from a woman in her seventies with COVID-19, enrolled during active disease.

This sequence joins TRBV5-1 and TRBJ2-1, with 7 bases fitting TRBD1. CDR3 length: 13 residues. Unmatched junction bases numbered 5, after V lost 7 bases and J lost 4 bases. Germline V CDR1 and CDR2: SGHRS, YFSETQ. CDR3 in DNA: TGCGCCAGCGGTGACAGGGAGTACAATGAGCAGTTCTTC. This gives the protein CASGDREYNEQFF. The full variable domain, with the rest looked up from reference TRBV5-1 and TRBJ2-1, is KAGVTQTPRYLIKTRGQQVTLSCSPISGHRSVSWYQQTPGQGLQFLFEYFSETQRNKGNFPGRFSGRQFSNSRSEMNVSTLELGDSALYLCASGDREYNEQFFGPGTRLTVL.

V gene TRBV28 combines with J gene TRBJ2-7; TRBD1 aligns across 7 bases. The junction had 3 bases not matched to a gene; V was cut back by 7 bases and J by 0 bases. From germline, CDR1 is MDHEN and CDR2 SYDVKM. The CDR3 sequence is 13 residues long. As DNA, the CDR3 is TGTGCCAGCAACGACAGGGCCTCCTACGAGCAGTACTTC. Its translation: CASNDRASYEQYF.

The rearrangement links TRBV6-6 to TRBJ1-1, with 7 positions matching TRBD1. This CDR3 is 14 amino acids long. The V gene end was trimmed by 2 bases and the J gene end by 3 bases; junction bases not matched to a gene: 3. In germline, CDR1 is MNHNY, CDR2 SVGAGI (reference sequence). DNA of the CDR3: TGTGCCAGCAGTTACAACAGGGGCTACACTGAAGCTTTCTTT. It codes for CASSYNRGYTEAFF.

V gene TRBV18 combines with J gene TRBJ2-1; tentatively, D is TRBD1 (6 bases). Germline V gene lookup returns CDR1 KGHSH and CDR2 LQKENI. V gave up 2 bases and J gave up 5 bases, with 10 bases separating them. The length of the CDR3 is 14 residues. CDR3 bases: TGTGCCAGCTCACCAGTACAGGGAAACAATGAGCAGTTCTTC. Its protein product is CASSPVQGNNEQFF.

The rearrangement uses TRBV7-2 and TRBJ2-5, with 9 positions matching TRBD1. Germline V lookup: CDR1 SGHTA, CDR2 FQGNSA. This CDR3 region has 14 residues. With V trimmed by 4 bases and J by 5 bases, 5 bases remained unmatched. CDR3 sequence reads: CASSSRTGEETQYF. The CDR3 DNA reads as TGTGCCAGCAGCTCCCGGACAGGGGAGGAGACCCAGTACTTC.

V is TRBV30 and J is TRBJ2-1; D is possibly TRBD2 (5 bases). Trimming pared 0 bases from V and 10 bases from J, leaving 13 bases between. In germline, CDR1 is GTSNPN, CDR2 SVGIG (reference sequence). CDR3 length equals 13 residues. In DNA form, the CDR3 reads TGTGCCTGGAGTGTCCTTCCCGGCGGGGAGCAGTTCTTC. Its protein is CAWSVLPGGEQFF.

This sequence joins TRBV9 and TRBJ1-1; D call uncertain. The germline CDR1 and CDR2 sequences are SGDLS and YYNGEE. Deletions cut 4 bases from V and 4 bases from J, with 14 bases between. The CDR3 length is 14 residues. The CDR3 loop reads CASSPFGDVTEAFF. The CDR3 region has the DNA TGTGCCAGCAGCCCCTTCGGGGATGTCACTGAAGCTTTCTTT.

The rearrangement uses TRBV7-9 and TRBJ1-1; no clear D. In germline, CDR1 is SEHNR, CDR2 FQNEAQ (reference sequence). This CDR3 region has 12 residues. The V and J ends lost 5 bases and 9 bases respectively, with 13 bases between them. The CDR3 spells CASSPDLPQAFF. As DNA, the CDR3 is TGTGCCAGCAGCCCAGATCTCCCACAAGCTTTCTTT.

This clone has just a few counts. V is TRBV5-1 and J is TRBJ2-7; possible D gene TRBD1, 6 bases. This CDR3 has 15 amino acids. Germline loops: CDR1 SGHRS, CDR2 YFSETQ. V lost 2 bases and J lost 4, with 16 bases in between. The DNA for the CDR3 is TGCGCCAGCAGCTTAAAACTTACAGGGTTGTACGAGCAGTACTTC. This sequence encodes CASSLKLTGLYEQYF.

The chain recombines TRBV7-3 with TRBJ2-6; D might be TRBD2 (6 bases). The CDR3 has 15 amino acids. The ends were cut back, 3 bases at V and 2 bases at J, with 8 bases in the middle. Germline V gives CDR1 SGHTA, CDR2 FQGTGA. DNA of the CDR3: TGTGCCAGCAGCTTTGGAGGGACTGGGGCCAACGTCCTGACTTTC. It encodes CASSFGGTGANVLTF.

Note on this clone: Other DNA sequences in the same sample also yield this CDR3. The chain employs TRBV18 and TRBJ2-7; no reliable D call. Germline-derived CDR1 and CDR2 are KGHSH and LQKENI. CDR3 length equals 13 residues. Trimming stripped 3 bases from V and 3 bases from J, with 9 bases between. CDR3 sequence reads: CASSPAGGYEQYF. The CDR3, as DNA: TGTGCCAGCTCACCGGCAGGTGGCTACGAGCAGTACTTC.

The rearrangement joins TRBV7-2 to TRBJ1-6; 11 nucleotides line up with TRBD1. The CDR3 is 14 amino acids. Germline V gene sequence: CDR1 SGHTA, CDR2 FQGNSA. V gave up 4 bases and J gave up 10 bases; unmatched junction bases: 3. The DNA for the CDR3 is TGTGCCAGCAGCTCCGGGACAGGGGGATCACCCCTCCACTTT. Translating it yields CASSSGTGGSPLHF.

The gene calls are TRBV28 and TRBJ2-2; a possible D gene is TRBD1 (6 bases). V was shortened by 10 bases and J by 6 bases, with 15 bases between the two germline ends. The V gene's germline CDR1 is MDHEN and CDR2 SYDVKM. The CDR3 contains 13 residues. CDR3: CATHQGWAGELFF. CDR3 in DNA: TGTGCCACTCATCAGGGGTGGGCCGGGGAGCTGTTTTTT.

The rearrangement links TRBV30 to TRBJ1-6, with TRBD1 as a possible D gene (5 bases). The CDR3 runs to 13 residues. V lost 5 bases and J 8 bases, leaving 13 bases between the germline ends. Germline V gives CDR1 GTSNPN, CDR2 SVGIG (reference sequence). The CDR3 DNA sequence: TGTGCCTGGGCCCTAGACAGCTATTCACCCCTCCACTTT. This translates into CAWALDSYSPLHF. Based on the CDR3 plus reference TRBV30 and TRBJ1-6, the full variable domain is SQTIHQWPATLVQPVGSPLSLECTVEGTSNPNLYWYRQAAGRGLQLLFYSVGIGQISSEVPQNLSASRPQDRQFILSSKKLLLSDSGFYLCAWALDSYSPLHFGNGTRLTVT.